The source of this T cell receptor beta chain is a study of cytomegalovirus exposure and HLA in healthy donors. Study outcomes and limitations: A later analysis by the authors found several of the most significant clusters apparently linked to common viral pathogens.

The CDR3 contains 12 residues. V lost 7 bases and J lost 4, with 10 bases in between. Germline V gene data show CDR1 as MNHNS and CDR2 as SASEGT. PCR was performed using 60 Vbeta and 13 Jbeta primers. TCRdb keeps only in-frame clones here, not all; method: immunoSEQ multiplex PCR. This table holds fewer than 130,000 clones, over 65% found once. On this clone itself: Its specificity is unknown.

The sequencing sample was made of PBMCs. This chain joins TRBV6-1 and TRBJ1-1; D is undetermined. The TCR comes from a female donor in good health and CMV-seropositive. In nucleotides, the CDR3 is TGTGCCAGCACACTACACGTCACTGAAGCTTTCTTT. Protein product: CASTLHVTEAFF.